This TCR beta chain was sequenced during a study of cytomegalovirus exposure and HLA in healthy donors. The study ran its PCR with 60 Vbeta and 13 Jbeta primers. The method was immunoSEQ multiplex PCR; TCRdb's version includes in-frame clones alone and lacks a portion of them. Among 150,000 to 200,000 clones listed, around nine tenths were seen once. Germline-derived CDR1 and CDR2 are SGHNT and YYREEE (reference sequence). The CDR3 spans 17 residues. Losses at the gene ends were 0 bases for V and 6 bases for J; bases not matched to a gene: 13. The sample taken for sequencing was PBMCs. This sequence joins TRBV5-4 and TRBJ2-7; 9 nucleotides match TRBD2. The receptor's source is a woman aged 25-40 years in good health and CMV-seronegative. The CDR3 DNA reads as TGTGCCAGCAGCTTGGAGCTGGTCGGCGGGAGGGCCGGCGAGCAGTACTTC. Protein sequence: CASSLELVGGRAGEQYF.